The present TCR beta chain was sequenced within a study of cytomegalovirus exposure and HLA in healthy donors. Study observations and caveats: What was likely a sequencing artifact was a cluster of highly shared sequence variants.

V lost 2 bases, J lost 1 base, and 11 bases lay in between. Germline CDR1 and CDR2: LNHDA and SQIVND (reference sequence). The CDR3 extends over 15 amino acids. Primers: 60 Vbeta forward and 13 Jbeta reverse. TCRdb's table, derived via immunoSEQ multiplex PCR, lists solely in-frame clones and lacks some. The sample records about 120,000 clones, roughly four fifths being singletons. Only a few counts were recorded for this clone. The target antigen is unknown. Sequencing was carried out using PBMCs. J is TRBJ2-5 and V is TRBV19; possibly TRBD1 for D (5 bases). The source is a middle-aged man in good health and CMV-seropositive. The CDR3 DNA is TGTGCCAGTAGTATAAGGGGCGGACCCCAAGAGACCCAGTACTTC. Protein sequence: CASSIRGGPQETQYF.